This is a list of T cell receptor beta chains from one sample in a study of blood T cell repertoires in COVID-19. Produced via immunoSEQ multiplex PCR; TCRdb's table is partial and in-frame only. The data contain under 150,000 clones, roughly 80% of them seen just once; the ten biggest clones take up around 40%. What was sequenced was peripheral blood. Source of these receptors: a human donor in a cohort sampled during active COVID-19. Each CDR3 is given without its conserved first and last residue. D genes are given only for firm matches.

D: .
J: TRBJ1-6
V: TRBV6-5
CDR3: ASSYYRESPLH

D: TRBD2
J: TRBJ2-1
V: TRBV9
CDR3: ASSVVGSAGGTYNEQF

D: TRBD2
J: TRBJ2-1
V: TRBV6-2/TRBV6-3
CDR3: ASSYRTSGASEQF

D: TRBD1
J: TRBJ1-1
V: TRBV28
CDR3: ASSLTGGNTEAF

D: TRBD2
J: TRBJ2-5
V: TRBV19
CDR3: ASAREGSETQY

D: .
J: TRBJ1-2
V: TRBV5-4
CDR3: ASSGTTGNYGYT

D: .
J: TRBJ1-5
V: TRBV10-3
CDR3: AISESRDSNQPQH

D: .
J: TRBJ1-2
V: TRBV12-3/TRBV12-4
CDR3: ASRRGLDGYT

D: TRBD1
J: TRBJ1-4
V: TRBV19
CDR3: ASVGTGSEKLF

D: .
J: TRBJ2-6
V: TRBV11-3
CDR3: ASSARGSGANVLT

D: TRBD1
J: TRBJ1-2
V: TRBV2
CDR3: ASSEGRQGEINYGYT

D: .
J: TRBJ1-3
V: TRBV12-5
CDR3: ASGSGLSGNTIY

D: TRBD1
J: TRBJ1-5
V: TRBV5-1
CDR3: ASSTGTGDQPQH

D: TRBD1
J: TRBJ1-4
V: TRBV14
CDR3: ASSRQGVNEKLF

D: .
J: TRBJ2-5
V: TRBV5-1
CDR3: ASSSGHEQETQY

D: .
J: TRBJ1-2
V: TRBV19
CDR3: ASSPLRGSNYGYT

D: .
J: TRBJ2-5
V: TRBV14
CDR3: ASSQDWETQY

D: .
J: TRBJ1-2
V: TRBV12-3/TRBV12-4
CDR3: ASSIGQTGGYT

D: .
J: TRBJ1-5
V: TRBV7-9
CDR3: ASSSMGGSQH

D: TRBD1
J: TRBJ2-7
V: TRBV5-1
CDR3: ASSLGPGQGAGEQY

D: .
J: TRBJ1-6
V: TRBV6-5
CDR3: ASSSFRGQNNSPLH

D: .
J: TRBJ2-5
V: TRBV19
CDR3: ASSMSQGPQTQY

D: TRBD1
J: TRBJ1-2
V: TRBV2
CDR3: ASNPGTAYGYT

D: .
J: TRBJ1-6
V: TRBV28
CDR3: ASRPTGNSPLH

D: TRBD2
J: TRBJ2-1
V: TRBV10-3
CDR3: AIVAGEEQF

D: TRBD2
J: TRBJ2-3
V: TRBV19
CDR3: ASSIGTSGADTQY

D: .
J: TRBJ1-3
V: TRBV15
CDR3: ATSRDGGAGNTIY

D: TRBD1
J: TRBJ2-5
V: TRBV7-3
CDR3: ASSVTGTGGAETQY